This T cell receptor beta chain was profiled in a study of OX40 agonist ivuxolimab in advanced cancers. As for the study in general: An agonistic human IgG2 monoclonal antibody against OX40 (CD134) was given. Partial responses were achieved by three patients, one with hepatocellular carcinoma and two with cutaneous melanoma.

In its sample, this clone was seen once. V shed 3 bases, J shed 7 bases, and the junction held 9 bases outside the gene matches. Per germline, CDR1 MDHEN and CDR2 SYDVKM. The CDR3 is 17 residues long. The protocol was immunoSEQ multiplex PCR, while the TCRdb copy is restricted to in-frame clones and leaves out a portion. Among around 56,000 clones, 82% were seen once, and the ten largest hold under 4%. The genes are TRBV28 and TRBJ2-1, with 13 bases fitting TRBD2. This material consisted of CD4+ or CD8+ T cells sorted from blood, taken in a trial of the OX40 agonist ivuxolimab. The receptor was isolated from an adult with an advanced solid tumor such as melanoma, head and neck, liver or kidney cancer. DNA of the CDR3: TGTGCCAGCAGTTTGAGGTTACTAGCGGGAGGGCCTAATGAGCAGTTCTTC. This codes for CASSLRLLAGGPNEQFF. Complete variable domain (other parts from reference TRBV28 and TRBJ2-1): DVKVTQSSRYLVKRTGEKVFLECVQDMDHENMFWYRQDPGLGLRLIYFSYDVKMKEKGDIPEGYSVSREKKERFSLILESASTNQTSMYLCASSLRLLAGGPNEQFFGPGTRLTVL.